Below, 29 T cell receptor beta chains from the same sample are listed, as sequenced in a study of CD8+ T cells in alopecia areata. RNA, once extracted, was reverse transcribed into cDNA for use as the sequencing template. TCRdb's table, derived via immunoSEQ multiplex PCR, lists solely in-frame clones and lacks some. Here the sample spans under 150,000 clones, around 54% being singletons. Noted treatment: oral pan-JAK inhibitor, 5-10 mg twice daily. The sequencing used CD4+ T cells sorted from blood, collected at week 24, from a patient treated with tofacitinib. Receptors originate from a human donor with alopecia areata.

The chain has TRBV29-1 and TRBJ2-7, with 10 bases fitting TRBD1. Germline CDR1 and CDR2: SQVTM and ANQGSEA. This CDR3 has 12 residues. V lost 3 bases to trimming and J lost 10 bases; unmatched junction nucleotides: 6. Written as DNA, the CDR3 is TGCAGCGTTGATGGGGACAGGGGAGAACAGTACTTC. Translation gives CSVDGDRGEQYF.

This chain connects TRBV6-5 to TRBJ2-7; 7 bases align to TRBD2. V lost 0 bases to trimming and J lost 0 bases; unmatched junction nucleotides: 5. This CDR3 contains 16 residues. Germline V gene sequence: CDR1 MNHEY, CDR2 SVGAGI. As DNA, the CDR3 is TGTGCCAGCAGTTACTCGGTCGGGGGGAGCTCCTACGAGCAGTACTTC. This gives the protein CASSYSVGGSSYEQYF.

The chain employs TRBV4-3 and TRBJ1-1; a weak D match, TRBD1 (5 bases). The V end was cut by 6 bases, the J end by 6 bases, with 17 bases between. CDR1 LGHNA and CDR2 YSLEER come from the germline V gene. This CDR3 spans 14 amino acids. CDR3 sequence reads: CASRFRVGGAEAFF. In DNA form, the CDR3 reads TGCGCCAGCAGATTCAGGGTTGGCGGGGCTGAAGCTTTCTTT.

The chain couples TRBV5-1 to TRBJ2-7; maybe TRBD1 (7 bases). This CDR3 spans 14 amino acids. Deletions cut 4 bases from V and 4 bases from J, with 15 bases between. Germline loops: CDR1 SGHRS, CDR2 YFSETQ. In DNA, the CDR3 is TGCGCCAGCAGCCTTGCGACAGGGAGGTACGAGCAGTACTTC. Translating it yields CASSLATGRYEQYF.

The rearrangement uses TRBV5-6 and TRBJ2-1; the match to TRBD2 covers 12 bases. There are 16 residues in the CDR3. The germline V gene has CDR1 SGHDT and CDR2 YYEEEE. The trim removed 4 bases at V and 4 bases at J, leaving 6 bases unmatched. This CDR3 is CASSRGLAGLYNEQFF. For the CDR3, the DNA is TGTGCCAGCAGCAGAGGACTAGCGGGGTTGTACAATGAGCAGTTCTTC.

This sequence joins TRBV7-9 and TRBJ2-1, with 10 bases that match TRBD2. Germline V gene lookup returns CDR1 SEHNR and CDR2 FQNEAQ (reference sequence). J lost 0 bases, V lost 1 base, and 9 bases had no gene match. This CDR3 is built from 19 residues. Written as DNA, the CDR3 is TGTGCCAGCAGCTTAGTCTGGACTAGCGGTTCGAGCTCCTACAATGAGCAGTTCTTC. Protein: CASSLVWTSGSSSYNEQFF.

This rearrangement joins TRBV9 to TRBJ1-1, with D possibly matching TRBD1 (5 bases). Germline V CDR1 and CDR2: SGDLS, YYNGEE. V lost 3 bases to trimming and J lost 4 bases, with 16 bases between them. This CDR3 region has 15 residues. CDR3 in DNA: TGTGCCAGCAGCGCACGACGGGGCCCAGGCACTGAAGCTTTCTTT. Its protein product is CASSARRGPGTEAFF. Based on the CDR3 plus reference TRBV9 and TRBJ1-1, the full variable domain is DSGVTQTPKHLITATGQRVTLRCSPRSGDLSVYWYQQSLDQGLQFLIQYYNGEERAKGNILERFSAQQFPDLHSELNLSSLELGDSALYFCASSARRGPGTEAFFGQGTRLTVV.

In DNA form, the CDR3 reads TGCGCCAGCAGCCAACCGGGACAGGGGAACACTGAAGCTTTCTTT. It translates to CASSQPGQGNTEAFF. V and J are TRBV4-1 and TRBJ1-1; 9 positions match TRBD1. Germline values: CDR1 MGHRA, CDR2 YSYEKL. The CDR3 runs 15 residues. V lost 2 bases to trimming and J lost 1 base; unmatched junction nucleotides: 2.

This clone was detected a few times. The chain couples TRBV7-2 to TRBJ2-3; TRBD2 is a possible D gene (5 bases). The CDR3 length is 14 residues. The V gene's germline CDR1 is SGHTA and CDR2 FQGNSA. Trimming left V 6 bases short and J 2 bases short, with 12 bases between. The CDR3 loop is CASRRAAHTDTQYF. In nucleotides, the CDR3 is TGTGCCAGCAGGCGGGCAGCACACACAGATACGCAGTATTTT.

This clone turned up a few times. The chain joins TRBV29-1 to TRBJ2-6; TRBD1 agrees at 8 bases. With 7 bases clipped from V and 0 bases from J, the junction kept 5 bases outside the gene matches. CDR3 size: 15 residues. Germline-derived CDR1 and CDR2 are SQVTM and ANQGSEA. This chain's CDR3 is CSAGQGSSGANVLTF. The CDR3 DNA reads as TGCAGCGCAGGACAGGGCAGCTCTGGGGCCAACGTCCTGACTTTC.

This rearrangement joins TRBV29-1 to TRBJ2-1; 7 nucleotides match TRBD1. V was pared by 6 bases and J by 5 bases, with 13 bases of the junction left unmatched. Germline V gene sequence: CDR1 SQVTM, CDR2 ANQGSEA. The CDR3 is made up of 15 amino acids. The CDR3 sequence: CSVEFHGTVNNEQFF. The CDR3 nucleotides are TGCAGCGTAGAATTTCACGGGACAGTAAACAATGAGCAGTTCTTC.

The chain uses TRBV29-1 and TRBJ2-1; TRBD2 agrees at 9 bases. The CDR3 runs 13 residues. Germline V gene sequence: CDR1 SQVTM, CDR2 ANQGSEA. J lost 11 bases, V lost 3 bases, and 8 bases had no gene match. The CDR3 spells CSVEAGGLNKQFF. The CDR3 bases are TGCAGCGTTGAGGCGGGGGGGTTGAATAAGCAGTTCTTC.

This clone showed up just a few times. The chain combines TRBV7-2 with TRBJ1-2; D call uncertain. Trimming cost V 2 bases and J 2 bases, with 12 bases left between them. The CDR3 is made up of 15 amino acids. The germline V gene has CDR1 SGHTA and CDR2 FQGNSA. CDR3 nucleotide sequence: TGTGCCAGCAGCTTACAAGCCGGAGGAAACTATGGCTACACCTTC. It is translated as CASSLQAGGNYGYTF.

This chain connects TRBV5-6 to TRBJ2-3, with 10 bases aligning to TRBD1. CDR3 length: 16 amino acids. With V trimmed by 3 bases and J by 3 bases, 7 bases remained unmatched. Germline lookup yields CDR1 SGHDT and CDR2 YYEEEE. CDR3 sequence (DNA): TGTGCCAGCAGCTACCGGCGGACAGGGGGGACAGATACGCAGTATTTT. It translates to CASSYRRTGGTDTQYF.

The V call is TRBV15, the J call TRBJ2-1, with 11 bases matching TRBD2. The trim removed 0 bases at V and 8 bases at J, leaving 6 bases unmatched. This CDR3 spans 16 amino acids. The germline CDR1 and CDR2 sequences are LNHNV and YYDKDF (reference sequence). In nucleotides, the CDR3 is TGTGCCACCAGCAGAGACCTAACTAGCGGGGGTGATGAGCAGTTCTTC. As protein: CATSRDLTSGGDEQFF.

This clone was detected only a few times. The rearrangement uses TRBV9 and TRBJ1-6; D call uncertain. Per the germline V gene, CDR1 is SGDLS and CDR2 is YYNGEE. V was pared by 3 bases and J by 4 bases, with 8 bases between. The CDR3 length is 14 residues. CDR3 DNA sequence: TGTGCCAGCAGCGACCGCACATATAATTCACCCCTCCACTTT. This translates into CASSDRTYNSPLHF.

The chain has TRBV25-1 and TRBJ1-5; the match to TRBD1 covers 8 bases. Trimming removed 2 bases from V and 7 bases from J; junction bases left unmatched: 1. The V gene's germline CDR1 is MGHDK and CDR2 SYGVNS. The CDR3 runs 13 residues. The CDR3: CASSEQGAQPQHF. For the CDR3, the DNA is TGTGCCAGCAGTGAACAGGGGGCACAGCCCCAGCATTTT.

The chain has TRBV11-2 and TRBJ2-7; 7 bases match TRBD1. The ends lost 0 bases at V and 0 bases at J; junction bases unmatched: 2. Germline CDR1 is SGHAT and CDR2 is FQNNGV. The CDR3 extends over 15 amino acids. The CDR3 sequence is CASSLEGTVSYEQYF. CDR3 coding DNA: TGTGCCAGCAGCTTAGAGGGGACAGTCTCCTACGAGCAGTACTTC. Based on the CDR3 plus reference TRBV11-2 and TRBJ2-7, the full variable domain is EAGVAQSPRYKIIEKRQSVAFWCNPISGHATLYWYQQILGQGPKLLIQFQNNGVVDDSQLPKDRFSAERLKGVDSTLKIQPAKLEDSAVYLCASSLEGTVSYEQYFGPGTRLTVT.

The gene calls are TRBV4-1 and TRBJ1-5; D perhaps matches TRBD1 (6 bases). V was shortened by 0 bases and J by 4 bases, with 13 bases between the two germline ends. The CDR3 consists of 16 residues. Germline V gives CDR1 MGHRA, CDR2 YSYEKL. The CDR3 here is CASSQEWFRGNQPQHF. CDR3 DNA sequence: TGCGCCAGCAGCCAAGAATGGTTTAGGGGGAATCAGCCCCAGCATTTT.

The chain has TRBV30 and TRBJ1-1; D perhaps matches TRBD1 (5 bases). With 2 bases removed from V and 6 bases from J, the gap between germline ends came to 13 bases. The CDR3 contains 13 residues. From germline, CDR1 is GTSNPN and CDR2 SVGIG (reference sequence). In DNA form, the CDR3 reads TGTGCCTGGAGTAGGTCGTGGGGCCCTGAAGCTTTCTTT. Translation gives CAWSRSWGPEAFF.

The chain joins TRBV27 to TRBJ1-6; perhaps TRBD1 as D (6 bases). The CDR3 contains 16 residues. Trimming took 4 bases from V and 4 from J, leaving 14 bases between them. CDR1 and CDR2 from the germline V gene are MNHEY and SMNVEV (reference sequence). CDR3 amino acids: CASSYKGDLYNSPLHF. CDR3 nucleotide sequence: TGTGCCAGCAGTTATAAGGGGGATTTATATAATTCACCCCTCCACTTT.

The CDR3 is CASSINLKETQYF. CDR3 coding DNA: TGTGCCAGCAGCATCAATCTCAAAGAGACCCAGTACTTC. The rearrangement uses TRBV7-2 and TRBJ2-5; D gene unclear. The germline V gene encodes CDR1 SGHTA and CDR2 FQGNSA. Trimming removed 5 bases at V and 3 bases at J, with 10 bases between. CDR3 length equals 13 residues.

This clone was observed a handful of times. The J gene is TRBJ2-2, the V gene TRBV27; the D is unclear. Germline CDR1 and CDR2: MNHEY and SMNVEV (reference sequence). CDR3 length: 15 residues. V shed 5 bases and J shed 8 bases, with 18 bases lying between them. CDR3 coding DNA: TGTGCCAGCAGTCTCTCCGGGTCCATGCTGGGGGAGCTGTTTTTT. Protein sequence: CASSLSGSMLGELFF.

The chain carries TRBV7-8 and TRBJ1-1; 7 bases map to TRBD1. The CDR3 is 14 amino acids. The germline V gene encodes CDR1 SGHVS and CDR2 FQNEAQ. V lost 4 bases and J lost 1; bases outside the gene matches: 3. CDR3 DNA sequence: TGTGCCAGCAGCTCACAGGGGCAGAACACTGAAGCTTTCTTT. Its translation: CASSSQGQNTEAFF.

This clone was seen once. This chain connects TRBV5-1 to TRBJ2-4; possibly TRBD1 for D (6 bases). The CDR3 is 15 amino acids. V was trimmed by 0 bases and J by 5 bases, leaving 12 bases between them. From germline, CDR1 is SGHRS and CDR2 YFSETQ. The CDR3 sequence is CASSLVPGVENIQYF. CDR3 coding DNA: TGCGCCAGCAGCTTGGTCCCAGGGGTCGAAAACATTCAGTACTTC. Complete variable domain (other parts from reference TRBV5-1 and TRBJ2-4): KAGVTQTPRYLIKTRGQQVTLSCSPISGHRSVSWYQQTPGQGLQFLFEYFSETQRNKGNFPGRFSGRQFSNSRSEMNVSTLELGDSALYLCASSLVPGVENIQYFGAGTRLSVL.

The chain has TRBV7-2 and TRBJ2-3; no definite D call. V was shortened by 2 bases and J by 1 base, with 13 bases between the two germline ends. CDR3 length: 16 amino acids. Looked up from germline, CDR1 is SGHTA and CDR2 is FQGNSA. The CDR3 loop is CASSLLRARGTDTQYF. In DNA form, the CDR3 reads TGTGCCAGCAGCTTACTTCGTGCGCGAGGCACAGATACGCAGTATTTT.

This clone was seen a handful of times. The rearrangement joins TRBV14 to TRBJ2-1; no clear D. The CDR3 has 12 amino acids. The V and J ends lost 2 bases and 6 bases respectively, with 5 bases between them. Germline V gives CDR1 SGHDN, CDR2 FVKESK. CDR3 sequence reads: CASSQSTNEQFF. As DNA, the CDR3 is TGTGCCAGCAGCCAATCTACCAATGAGCAGTTCTTC.

This chain joins TRBV18 and TRBJ1-1, with 7 positions matching TRBD1. V lost 4 bases and J lost 8; bases outside the gene matches: 1. The CDR3 length is 11 residues. The V gene's germline CDR1 is KGHSH and CDR2 LQKENI. CDR3 residues: CASSLDREAFF. CDR3 DNA: TGTGCCAGCTCACTGGACAGGGAAGCTTTCTTT.

The CDR3 region is CSVGTAYEQYF. The CDR3 region has the DNA TGCAGCGTGGGGACGGCCTACGAGCAGTACTTC. This chain connects TRBV29-1 to TRBJ2-7; TRBD1 or TRBD2 may be the D gene (5 bases each). The CDR3 consists of 11 residues. Trimming cost V 6 bases and J 2 bases, with 8 bases left between them. The V gene's germline CDR1 is SQVTM and CDR2 ANQGSEA.